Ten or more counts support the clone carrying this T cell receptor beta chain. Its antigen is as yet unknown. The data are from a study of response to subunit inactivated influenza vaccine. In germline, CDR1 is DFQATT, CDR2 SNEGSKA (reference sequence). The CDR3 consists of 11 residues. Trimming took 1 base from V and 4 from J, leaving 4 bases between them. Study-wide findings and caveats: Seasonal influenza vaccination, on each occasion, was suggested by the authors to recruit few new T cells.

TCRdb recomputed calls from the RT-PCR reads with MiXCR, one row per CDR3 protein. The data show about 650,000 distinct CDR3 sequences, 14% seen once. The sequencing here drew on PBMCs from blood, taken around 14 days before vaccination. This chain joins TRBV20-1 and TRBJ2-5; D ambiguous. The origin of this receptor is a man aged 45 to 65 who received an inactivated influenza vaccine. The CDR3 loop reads CSARVVETQYF. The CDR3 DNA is TGCAGTGCTAGAGTGGTAGAGACCCAGTACTTC.